The sequence of this T cell receptor (beta chain) was determined in a study of blood T cell repertoires in COVID-19. Overall study: Donors in the United States, Italy and Spain gave samples during acute or convalescent COVID-19. T cells, B-cell-depleted T cells, or PBMCs supplied cDNA or gDNA.

Donors were grouped by their self-reported clinical history. Original data processing: Amplification from reference gene primers served as the basis for estimated nucleated cell counts. Clones were sequenced by immunoSEQ multiplex PCR, and TCRdb holds only the in-frame ones, with some missing. The V and J calls and the clone size are those of that table, but D and trimming were determined from the DNA. This table has 140,000 or so clones, about 89% appearing once. This CDR3 has 16 residues. The germline V gene has CDR1 SGHKS and CDR2 YYEKEE (reference sequence). V trimming: 1 base; J trimming: 3 bases; junction bases outside the gene matches: 6.

Sequenced: PBMCs or T cells enriched from blood (not recorded which). The clonotype comes from a man in his fifties or sixties who had recovered from COVID-19. The chain has TRBV5-5 and TRBJ2-3; 9 bases map to TRBD2. The CDR3 loop reads CASSLLLAGSTDTQYF. DNA for the CDR3: TGTGCCAGCAGCTTGTTGCTAGCGGGATCGACAGATACGCAGTATTTT.